The 28 T cell receptor beta chains listed next were all sequenced from one sample in a study of cytomegalovirus exposure and HLA in healthy donors. PCR involved 60 Vbeta and 13 Jbeta primers. Using immunoSEQ multiplex PCR, the repertoire was profiled, and TCRdb retains in-frame clones only, with some absent. The repertoire holds 100,000 to 150,000 clones, with less than 80% as singletons. Sample: PBMCs. The receptors stem from a man aged 35 to 55 in good health and CMV-seropositive.

This clone was seen only once. The chain uses TRBV10-3 and TRBJ1-5; a weak D match, TRBD1 (6 bases). The germline V and J ends were trimmed by 8 bases and 0 bases, with 11 bases remaining between them. The V gene's germline CDR1 is ENHRY and CDR2 SYGVKD. The CDR3 has 14 amino acids. Written as DNA, the CDR3 is TGTGCCATCGGGGGCGGTTATAGCAATCAGCCCCAGCATTTT. Translating gives CAIGGGYSNQPQHF.

Written as DNA, the CDR3 is TGTGCCAGCGTTGGACAGGCGAATTCACCCCTCCACTTT. It encodes CASVGQANSPLHF. The V call is TRBV6-5, the J call TRBJ1-6; 7 bases map to TRBD1. CDR3 length: 13 amino acids. The germline V gene has CDR1 MNHEY and CDR2 SVGAGI. V was pared by 8 bases and J by 7 bases, with 5 bases of the junction left unmatched.

This clone was counted a few times. The chain has TRBV30 and TRBJ1-3; perhaps TRBD1 as D (5 bases). Per germline, CDR1 GTSNPN and CDR2 SVGIG (reference sequence). The CDR3 loop spans 18 amino acids. V lost 2 bases and J 0 bases, leaving 20 bases between the germline ends. The CDR3 DNA reads TGTGCCTGGAGTACCCCCCAGAAGACAGTCATCTCTGGAAACACCATATATTTT. This encodes CAWSTPQKTVISGNTIYF.

The chain is built from TRBV21-1 and TRBJ2-1; the table assigns TRBD2, which was not confirmed against the DNA. TRBV21-1 is a documented pseudogene. The CDR3 has 23 amino acids. The CDR3 DNA follows: TGTGCCAGCATCCCAAACGTGGGACTAGCGGGAGGGTGGGAACCCTGCTCCTACAATGAGCAGTTCTTC. Its translation: CASIPNVGLAGGWEPCSYNEQFF.

V is TRBV6-4 and J is TRBJ2-3; 8 bases map to TRBD1. The ends lost 3 bases at V and 4 bases at J; junction bases unmatched: 3. The CDR3 length is 14 residues. Germline-derived CDR1 and CDR2 are MRHNA and SNTAGT. The CDR3 sequence: CASSEDRGPDTQYF. Here the CDR3 DNA reads TGTGCCAGCAGTGAAGACAGGGGCCCAGATACGCAGTATTTT.

The rearrangement uses TRBV27 and TRBJ2-5, with 9 bases identical to TRBD1. The CDR3 covers 14 residues. V shed 6 bases, J shed 4 bases, and the junction held 6 bases outside the gene matches. Germline CDR1 MNHEY, CDR2 SMNVEV (reference sequence). The chain's CDR3 is CASRRRTGAETQYF. CDR3 sequence (DNA): TGTGCCAGCAGGAGGCGGACAGGGGCAGAGACCCAGTACTTC.

V gene TRBV5-1 combines with J gene TRBJ1-1; 7 positions match TRBD1. V was pared by 4 bases and J by 5 bases, with 8 bases of the junction left unmatched. From germline, CDR1 is SGHRS and CDR2 YFSETQ. This CDR3 is 14 amino acids long. The CDR3 loop is CASSLRTGGTEAFF. The CDR3 nucleotides are TGCGCCAGCAGCCTACGGACAGGAGGGACTGAAGCTTTCTTT.

V gene TRBV19 combines with J gene TRBJ1-4, with D hard to call. Germline-derived CDR1 and CDR2 are LNHDA and SQIVND (reference sequence). This CDR3 contains 14 residues. The V end was cut by 3 bases, the J end by 8 bases, with 13 bases between. DNA for the CDR3: TGTGCCAGTAGTATCAGCGGGATAAGCGAAAAACTGTTTTTT. Residues: CASSISGISEKLFF.

The chain joins TRBV28 to TRBJ1-4, with D tentatively TRBD1 (6 bases). The CDR3 has 16 residues. Germline lookup yields CDR1 MDHEN and CDR2 SYDVKM. The V gene lost 2 bases and the J gene lost 2 bases, with 12 bases spanning the gap. As DNA, the CDR3 is TGTGCCAGCAGTTTAGGGAAACAGGGCACTAATGAAAAACTGTTTTTT. Translating gives CASSLGKQGTNEKLFF. Using reference TRBV28 and TRBJ1-4 for the parts outside the CDR3, the full variable domain is DVKVTQSSRYLVKRTGEKVFLECVQDMDHENMFWYRQDPGLGLRLIYFSYDVKMKEKGDIPEGYSVSREKKERFSLILESASTNQTSMYLCASSLGKQGTNEKLFFGSGTQLSVL.

The chain recombines TRBV6-5 with TRBJ1-3, with D possibly being TRBD1 (5 bases). Per the germline V gene, CDR1 is MNHEY and CDR2 is SVGAGI. V lost 6 bases and J 0 bases, leaving 12 bases between the germline ends. This CDR3 region has 15 residues. CDR3 residues: CASRREGHSGNTIYF. DNA of the CDR3: TGTGCCAGCAGGAGGGAGGGGCACTCTGGAAACACCATATATTTT.

The chain couples TRBV2 to TRBJ2-2, with D perhaps TRBD1 (6 bases). This CDR3 spans 15 amino acids. The germline V gene encodes CDR1 SNHLY and CDR2 FYNNEI. V was shortened by 0 bases and J by 8 bases, with 13 bases between the two germline ends. The CDR3 bases are TGTGCCAGCAGTGAAGCGGGAAGGGGGAGAGGGGAGCTGTTTTTT. Translation: CASSEAGRGRGELFF.

The V gene is TRBV19, the J gene TRBJ1-1; D is unresolved. The germline V and J ends were trimmed by 2 bases and 3 bases, with 10 bases remaining between them. The CDR3 runs to 14 residues. Germline V gene data show CDR1 as LNHDA and CDR2 as SQIVND (reference sequence). CDR3 amino acids: CASSIWHADTEAFF. CDR3 nucleotides: TGTGCCAGTAGTATATGGCATGCTGACACTGAAGCTTTCTTT.

In this sample, this clone turned up once. The chain joins TRBV30 to TRBJ1-2; D may be TRBD1 (6 bases). Between the trimmed V and J ends, which lost 0 bases and 3 bases, there was a span of 8 bases. This CDR3 has 13 amino acids. Germline V lookup: CDR1 GTSNPN, CDR2 SVGIG (reference sequence). The CDR3 loop is CAWSVNRDYGYTF. The CDR3, as DNA: TGTGCCTGGAGTGTAAACAGGGACTATGGCTACACCTTC.

This chain uses TRBV6-1 with TRBJ2-7; D call uncertain. The CDR3 is made up of 13 amino acids. V lost 2 bases, J lost 3 bases, and 8 bases lay in between. CDR1 is MNHNS, CDR2 SASEGT, per germline. CDR3 sequence (DNA): TGTGCCAGCAGTGAACCCTCCTTCTACGAGCAGTACTTC. Protein: CASSEPSFYEQYF.

In its sample, this clone was seen a few times. The chain combines TRBV28 with TRBJ2-7; 11 nucleotides line up with TRBD1. This CDR3 has 12 amino acids. Trimming removed 8 bases from V and 10 bases from J; junction bases left unmatched: 7. Germline CDR1 MDHEN, CDR2 SYDVKM. The CDR3 is CASGTGGIRQYF. The DNA for the CDR3 is TGTGCCAGCGGGACAGGGGGAATTCGTCAGTACTTC. Combining the CDR3 with reference TRBV28 and TRBJ2-7 gives the whole variable domain DVKVTQSSRYLVKRTGEKVFLECVQDMDHENMFWYRQDPGLGLRLIYFSYDVKMKEKGDIPEGYSVSREKKERFSLILESASTNQTSMYLCASGTGGIRQYFGPGTRLTVT.

The chain combines TRBV6-5 with TRBJ2-1; 7 bases agree with TRBD2. V trimming: 5 bases; J trimming: 4 bases; junction bases outside the gene matches: 8. Germline V lookup: CDR1 MNHEY, CDR2 SVGAGI. CDR3 length: 15 amino acids. The CDR3: CASSTGTTNYNEQFF. The CDR3 DNA sequence: TGTGCCAGCAGTACCGGGACTACTAATTACAATGAGCAGTTCTTC.

A few counts support this clone. The chain employs TRBV6-1 and TRBJ1-6; 7 bases are a match to TRBD1. In germline, CDR1 is MNHNS, CDR2 SASEGT. The CDR3 has 15 amino acids. V lost 7 bases, J lost 1 base, and 4 bases stayed unmatched. CDR3 sequence (DNA): TGTGCCAGCACCGACAGGGATTCCTATAATTCACCCCTCCACTTT. It translates to CASTDRDSYNSPLHF.

V and J are TRBV6-1 and TRBJ1-4; no firm D call. This CDR3 is 15 amino acids long. Germline loops: CDR1 MNHNS, CDR2 SASEGT. V lost 2 bases and J 6 bases, leaving 13 bases between the germline ends. The CDR3 region is CASSELYNGDEKLFF. In DNA, the CDR3 is TGTGCCAGCAGTGAATTGTATAACGGGGATGAAAAACTGTTTTTT.

CDR3 bases: TGTGCCAGCAGTGCCCAGGGACAGGGACTCTTAGAGCAGTTCTTC. Its protein is CASSAQGQGLLEQFF. The rearrangement links TRBV28 to TRBJ2-1, with 9 bases fitting TRBD1. Per germline, CDR1 MDHEN and CDR2 SYDVKM. Trimming cost V 5 bases and J 10 bases; bases outside gene matches: 12. The CDR3 sequence is 15 residues long.

The rearrangement uses TRBV25-1 and TRBJ1-3; the D is unclear. CDR1 and CDR2 from the germline V gene are MGHDK and SYGVNS. The ends were cut back, 11 bases at V and 0 bases at J, with 5 bases in the middle. This CDR3 region has 11 residues. The CDR3 region has the DNA TGTGCCTGTAGCTCTGGAAACACCATATATTTT. The encoded protein is CACSSGNTIYF. Variable domain in full (rest from reference TRBV25-1 and TRBJ1-3): EADIYQTPRYLVIGTGKKITLECSQTMGHDKMYWYQQDPGMELHLIHYSYGVNSTEKGDLSSESTVSRIRTEHFPLTLESARPSHTSQYLCACSSGNTIYFGEGSWLTVV.

The V and J genes are TRBV2 and TRBJ2-5; D remains unclear. CDR1 is SNHLY, CDR2 FYNNEI, per germline. Trimming stripped 6 bases from V and 5 bases from J, with 16 bases between. The CDR3 covers 14 residues. The CDR3 sequence is CASSPAVAGETQYF. The DNA for the CDR3 is TGTGCCAGCAGCCCCGCTGTGGCCGGGGAGACCCAGTACTTC. Based on the CDR3 plus reference TRBV2 and TRBJ2-5, the full variable domain is EPEVTQTPSHQVTQMGQEVILRCVPISNHLYFYWYRQILGQKVEFLVSFYNNEISEKSEIFDDQFSVERPDGSNFTLKIRSTKLEDSAMYFCASSPAVAGETQYFGPGTRLLVL.

This chain joins TRBV5-4 and TRBJ2-7; D not certain. CDR1 is SGHNT, CDR2 YYREEE, per germline (reference sequence). Trimming removed 3 bases at V and 4 bases at J, with 11 bases between. This CDR3 is built from 13 residues. The CDR3 sequence is CASSSNADYEQYF. The CDR3 DNA follows: TGTGCCAGCAGCTCAAACGCAGATTACGAGCAGTACTTC.

The rearrangement joins TRBV6-1 to TRBJ2-1, with 7 bases matching TRBD1. The J segment lost 2 bases and the V segment lost 4 bases, leaving 8 bases of the junction unmatched. The CDR3 runs 16 residues. Germline V gene sequence: CDR1 MNHNS, CDR2 SASEGT. The DNA of the CDR3 is TGTGCCAGCAGTGGGCCGACAGGGCTTCCCTACAATGAGCAGTTCTTC. It translates to CASSGPTGLPYNEQFF.

The rearrangement uses TRBV19 and TRBJ2-2, with TRBD1 matching over 8 bases. The V and J ends lost 11 bases and 4 bases, in that order; junction bases with no gene match: 9. From germline, CDR1 is LNHDA and CDR2 SQIVND (reference sequence). The CDR3 covers 14 residues. Written as DNA, the CDR3 is TGTGCCGGCAGACAGGGGTTGGGCACCGGGGAGCTGTTTTTT. It is translated as CAGRQGLGTGELFF.

This clone was detected a few times. V and J are TRBV4-3 and TRBJ1-1; D is uncertain. V lost 1 base to trimming and J lost 0 bases, with 9 bases between them. Germline-derived CDR1 and CDR2 are LGHNA and YSLEER. The CDR3 spans 15 residues. This CDR3 is CASSQGGVMNTEAFF. The CDR3 bases are TGCGCCAGCAGCCAAGGCGGGGTAATGAACACTGAAGCTTTCTTT.

This sequence joins TRBV2 and TRBJ1-1, with TRBD1 matching 9 bases. Germline V gene data show CDR1 as SNHLY and CDR2 as FYNNEI. V shed 3 bases and J 2 bases; nucleotides not matched to a gene: 4. The CDR3 consists of 15 residues. The CDR3 nucleotides read TGTGCCAGCAGTGACCAGGACAGGGGAAACACTGAAGCTTTCTTT. Translating gives CASSDQDRGNTEAFF.

The chain is built from TRBV7-2 and TRBJ1-2; 8 positions match TRBD1. The CDR3 totals 15 residues. The V gene end was trimmed by 2 bases and the J gene end by 2 bases; junction bases not matched to a gene: 4. CDR1 is SGHTA, CDR2 FQGNSA, per germline. The CDR3 nucleotides are TGTGCCAGCAGCTTATCGACAGGGGTCAACTATGGCTACACCTTC. It specifies CASSLSTGVNYGYTF.

The V call is TRBV6-1, the J call TRBJ1-1, with D perhaps matching TRBD1 (5 bases). This CDR3 has 13 residues. V was shortened by 4 bases and J by 4 bases, with 10 bases between the two germline ends. Germline V CDR1 and CDR2: MNHNS, SASEGT. The DNA for the CDR3 is TGTGCCAGCAGTGTACAGGCTGCCACTGAAGCTTTCTTT. Encoded protein: CASSVQAATEAFF.